This T cell receptor (beta chain) was identified during a study of identical twins. Study-level points and caveats: The study found that models underestimated out-of-frame TCR alpha sharing in monozygotic twins.

TCRdb reprocessed the 5' RACE reads via MiXCR and lists one record per CDR3 protein. The sample shows roughly 630,000 distinct CDR3 sequences, roughly 7.1% of them seen only once. The junction had 11 bases not matched to a gene; V was cut back by 5 bases and J by 3 bases. The CDR3 length is 15 residues. Germline V CDR1 and CDR2: DFQATT, SNEGSKA (reference sequence). With respect to this clonotype: Its specificity is unknown.

These data were likewise used in another study, on yellow fever vaccine responses in identical twins.

The source is a woman aged 18-30 years in good health. The material sequenced was PBMCs. The gene calls are TRBV20-1 and TRBJ1-2, with 8 nucleotides matching TRBD1. The CDR3 region is CSADKTGTGDYGYTF. Written as DNA, the CDR3 is TGCAGTGCTGACAAGACCGGGACAGGCGACTATGGCTACACCTTC.